A single sample is the source of the 28 T cell receptor beta chains below, sequenced in a study of cytomegalovirus exposure and HLA in healthy donors. This PCR relied on a set of 60 Vbeta primers and 13 Jbeta primers. Some clones are missing from TCRdb's copy, which holds only in-frame ones; the method was immunoSEQ multiplex PCR. The sample lists about 30,000 clones; around nine tenths were seen once. The source material was PBMCs. The receptors derive from a boy aged 10-17 years in good health and CMV-seronegative.

Concerning this clone: The same CDR3 is also encoded by other DNA sequences in this sample. The chain employs TRBV13 and TRBJ1-2; D is ambiguous. V was cut by 0 bases and J by 2 bases, with 7 bases left in between. The CDR3 length is 14 residues. Germline V gene lookup returns CDR1 PRHDT and CDR2 FYEKMQ (reference sequence). The CDR3, as DNA: TGTGCCAGCAGCTTAGGTAGAGGCAACTATGGCTACACCTTC. Protein sequence: CASSLGRGNYGYTF.

This chain connects TRBV5-4 to TRBJ2-3; D perhaps matches TRBD1 (5 bases). This CDR3 region has 14 residues. CDR1 is SGHNT and CDR2 is YYREEE in the germline V gene (reference sequence). V was clipped by 0 bases and J by 2 bases, with 7 bases between them. CDR3 DNA sequence: TGTGCCAGCAGCTTGGGACAGTTCACAGATACGCAGTATTTT. It translates to CASSLGQFTDTQYF.

Remarks on this clone: One end of the junction fails to match germline, which may point to a read error. The rearrangement links TRBV15 to TRBJ2-7; possible D gene TRBD2, 6 bases. Germline V gene sequence: CDR1 LNHNV, CDR2 YYDKDF (reference sequence). This CDR3 has 15 amino acids. The CDR3 nucleotides are TGTGCCACCAGCGGAGAACGGGGGTCAACCTACGAGCAGTACTTC. It encodes CATSGERGSTYEQYF.

This chain connects TRBV4-1 to TRBJ2-1; D ambiguous. This CDR3 comprises 13 residues. Trimming stripped 0 bases from V and 5 bases from J, with 5 bases between. The germline gives CDR1 MGHRA, CDR2 YSYEKL. CDR3 region: CASSQETDNEQFF. For the CDR3, the DNA is TGCGCCAGCAGCCAAGAAACGGACAATGAGCAGTTCTTC.

The gene calls are TRBV11-1 and TRBJ1-2; no firm D call. The CDR3 loop spans 13 amino acids. V lost 6 bases, J lost 8 bases, and 16 bases lay in between. CDR1 SGHAT and CDR2 FQDESV come from the germline V gene (reference sequence). The CDR3 DNA reads as TGTGCCAGCAGTTCAAACATAGGCGGGGGCTACACCTTC. Its protein product is CASSSNIGGGYTF.

The chain links TRBV6-1 to TRBJ1-2; possible D gene TRBD1, 5 bases. Trimming removed 0 bases at V and 9 bases at J, with 17 bases between. This CDR3 has 15 amino acids. Germline CDR1 reads MNHNS; CDR2 reads SASEGT. CDR3 residues: CASSEAGWDFARYTF. The CDR3, as DNA: TGTGCCAGCAGTGAAGCGGGGTGGGACTTCGCCCGCTACACCTTC.

This rearrangement joins TRBV5-1 to TRBJ2-3, with D unresolved. The V and J ends lost 5 bases and 2 bases respectively, with 3 bases between them. The CDR3 extends over 11 amino acids. Germline V gives CDR1 SGHRS, CDR2 YFSETQ. CDR3 DNA: TGCGCCAGCAGTAACACAGATACGCAGTATTTT. It encodes CASSNTDTQYF.

The gene calls are TRBV4-1 and TRBJ1-5; 9 bases are shared with TRBD1. The CDR3 spans 19 residues. CDR1 and CDR2 (germline): MGHRA, YSYEKL. J gave up 0 bases and V 1 base, and 10 bases lay outside the gene matches. The CDR3 sequence is CASSQGPGQGRFSNQPQHF. CDR3 nucleotides: TGCGCCAGCAGCCAAGGGCCGGGACAGGGCCGTTTTAGCAATCAGCCCCAGCATTTT.

The gene calls are TRBV4-1 and TRBJ2-7; weak D call: TRBD1 (6 bases). The CDR3 length is 15 residues. Trimming took 6 bases from V and 1 from J, leaving 16 bases between them. Germline V gene sequence: CDR1 MGHRA, CDR2 YSYEKL. This chain's CDR3 is CASSLEAQGSYEQYF. CDR3 bases: TGCGCCAGCAGTCTAGAGGCACAGGGATCCTACGAGCAGTACTTC.

The count of this clone is one. The CDR3 nucleotides are TGTGCCAGCAGCTTTGATCATCCGGGGGACACAGATACGCAGTATTTT. Encoded protein: CASSFDHPGDTDTQYF. The chain carries TRBV5-8 and TRBJ2-3; the D gene is possibly TRBD2 (6 bases). The CDR3 totals 16 residues. Per germline, CDR1 SGHTS and CDR2 YDEGEE. V was shortened by 2 bases and J by 2 bases, with 15 bases between the two germline ends.

The rearrangement uses TRBV6-4 and TRBJ2-2; D gene ambiguous. CDR1 MRHNA and CDR2 SNTAGT come from the germline V gene. V was shortened by 2 bases and J by 7 bases, with 17 bases between the two germline ends. This CDR3 comprises 16 residues. CDR3 region: CASSDASFGNSGELFF. The CDR3 bases are TGTGCCAGCAGTGACGCCTCCTTTGGTAATAGCGGGGAGCTGTTTTTT.

The rearrangement uses TRBV9 and TRBJ2-5, with D possibly being TRBD1 (6 bases). V lost 4 bases and J lost 1, with 14 bases in between. The CDR3 consists of 15 residues. Germline loops: CDR1 SGDLS, CDR2 YYNGEE. CDR3 protein: CASSPQGQSQETQYF. As DNA, the CDR3 is TGTGCCAGCAGCCCGCAGGGACAAAGCCAAGAGACCCAGTACTTC.

The gene calls are TRBV6-4 and TRBJ2-1, with 11 bases lining up with TRBD2. V was clipped by 3 bases and J by 9 bases; unmatched bases: 7. The CDR3 length is 15 residues. Per germline, CDR1 MRHNA and CDR2 SNTAGT. Here the CDR3 reads CASSEASGGFSEQFF. In DNA form, the CDR3 reads TGTGCCAGCAGTGAAGCTAGCGGGGGGTTTAGTGAGCAGTTCTTC.

Remarks on this clone: One end of the junction fails to match germline, which may point to a read error. The chain couples TRBV5-8 to TRBJ2-1, with 7 bases matching TRBD1. The CDR3 has 14 amino acids. The germline V gene has CDR1 SGHTS and CDR2 YDEGEE. The CDR3 region is CASSLTRQGVQRIF. The CDR3, as DNA: TGTGCCAGCAGCTTGACCCGACAGGGTGTCCAGAGGATCTTC. The full variable domain, completed using reference TRBV5-8 and TRBJ2-1, is EAGVTQSPTHLIKTRGQQATLRCSPISGHTSVYWYQQALGLGLQFLLWYDEGEERNRGNFPPRFSGRQFPNYSSELNVNALELEDSALYLCASSLTRQGVQRIFGPGTRLTVL.

The chain couples TRBV14 to TRBJ1-2; no clear D. The germline CDR1 and CDR2 sequences are SGHDN and FVKESK. CDR3 size: 15 residues. The V end lost 1 base, the J end lost 4 bases, and 13 bases lay between the germline ends. CDR3 sequence (DNA): TGTGCCAGCAGCCAAGGTGTGGGTACGGGCTATGGCTACACCTTC. This encodes CASSQGVGTGYGYTF.

This chain links TRBV10-3 with TRBJ2-1; 12 bases are a match to TRBD2. Per germline, CDR1 ENHRY and CDR2 SYGVKD. V was clipped by 4 bases and J by 0 bases; unmatched bases: 4. The CDR3 has 17 amino acids. The CDR3 is CAISGASGGGSYNEQFF. The CDR3 DNA reads as TGTGCCATCAGTGGGGCTAGCGGGGGGGGCTCCTACAATGAGCAGTTCTTC.

This sequence joins TRBV6-4 and TRBJ1-2; 8 nucleotides align to TRBD1. This CDR3 has 17 residues. Looked up from germline, CDR1 is MRHNA and CDR2 is SNTAGT. The V gene end was trimmed by 0 bases and the J gene end by 2 bases; junction bases not matched to a gene: 8. The CDR3 coding sequence is TGTGCCAGCAGTGACTCGTATCAGGGGGCTAACAACTATGGCTACACCTTC. It encodes CASSDSYQGANNYGYTF.

The chain uses TRBV11-2 and TRBJ2-1, with D possibly matching TRBD1 (5 bases). V was shortened by 2 bases and J by 3 bases, with 14 bases between the two germline ends. Germline values: CDR1 SGHAT, CDR2 FQNNGV. This CDR3 is built from 16 residues. The CDR3 reads CASSLMGQGIYNEQFF. As DNA, the CDR3 is TGTGCCAGCAGCTTAATGGGGCAGGGAATCTACAATGAGCAGTTCTTC.

The gene calls are TRBV4-2 and TRBJ1-4; a weak D match, TRBD1 (5 bases). The CDR3 runs to 15 residues. V was pared by 4 bases and J by 1 base, with 10 bases between. The germline V gene encodes CDR1 LGHNA and CDR2 YNFKEQ. The CDR3: CASSRDRGTNEKLFF. The CDR3 DNA follows: TGTGCCAGCAGCCGAGATAGGGGAACTAATGAAAAACTGTTTTTT.

This clone was found once. The chain carries TRBV7-9 and TRBJ1-2, with 9 bases that match TRBD1. The germline V gene encodes CDR1 SEHNR and CDR2 FQNEAQ (reference sequence). V gave up 5 bases and J gave up 8 bases; unmatched junction bases: 12. The CDR3 is 15 residues long. The CDR3 coding sequence is TGTGCCAGCAGCCCTCGGTTGGGACAGGGAGTCGGCTACACCTTC. Its protein is CASSPRLGQGVGYTF.

The chain links TRBV7-2 to TRBJ2-2; 7 bases match TRBD1. The CDR3 consists of 14 residues. Germline CDR1 reads SGHTA; CDR2 reads FQGNSA. V shed 5 bases, J shed 3 bases, and the junction held 3 bases outside the gene matches. In DNA, the CDR3 is TGTGCCAGCAGCCTTGACAGGGACACCGGGGAGCTGTTTTTT. Amino acids: CASSLDRDTGELFF.

This chain connects TRBV5-1 to TRBJ2-1, with 12 bases lining up with TRBD2. The CDR3 runs 14 residues. The V segment lost 7 bases and the J segment 12 bases; nucleotides outside the gene matches: 11. CDR1 is SGHRS, CDR2 YFSETQ, per germline. CDR3 sequence: CASRAGTSGRAQFF. The CDR3, as DNA: TGCGCCAGCCGCGCCGGGACTAGCGGGCGGGCGCAGTTCTTC.

The chain uses TRBV10-1 and TRBJ2-1, with TRBD1 identical over 7 bases. Germline CDR1 WNHNN, CDR2 SYGVQD (reference sequence). V lost 3 bases and J lost 6; bases outside the gene matches: 14. The CDR3 length is 17 residues. CDR3 loop: CASSDFPRAGGSNEQFF. The CDR3 DNA reads as TGCGCCAGCAGTGATTTTCCCAGGGCAGGGGGTTCCAATGAGCAGTTCTTC.

The chain is built from TRBV10-3 and TRBJ1-1; maybe TRBD1 (5 bases). There are 14 residues in the CDR3. Trimming left V 7 bases short and J 1 base short, with 13 bases between. CDR1 and CDR2 from the germline V gene are ENHRY and SYGVKD. The CDR3 region is CAINSGARNTEAFF. Written as DNA, the CDR3 is TGTGCCATCAACAGTGGGGCCCGGAACACTGAAGCTTTCTTT.

This chain uses TRBV5-4 with TRBJ2-7; no firm D call. Trimming removed 0 bases from V and 7 bases from J, with 17 bases in between. The germline gives CDR1 SGHNT, CDR2 YYREEE (reference sequence). The CDR3 length is 15 residues. The CDR3 here is CASSLDVGGLREQYF. In DNA form, the CDR3 reads TGTGCCAGCAGCTTGGATGTCGGCGGTCTACGGGAGCAGTACTTC.

This sequence joins TRBV6-6 and TRBJ1-2, with D perhaps matching TRBD1 (6 bases). The CDR3 sequence is 13 residues long. Germline V lookup: CDR1 MNHNY, CDR2 SVGAGI (reference sequence). The germline V and J ends were trimmed by 8 bases and 3 bases, with 13 bases remaining between them. CDR3 amino acids: CASLGNRDYGYTF. Written as DNA, the CDR3 is TGTGCCAGCCTTGGGAACAGGGACTATGGCTACACCTTC.

This rearrangement joins TRBV11-3 to TRBJ2-7, with D possibly being TRBD1 (6 bases). The CDR3 is 14 amino acids. Deletions cut 5 bases from V and 7 bases from J, with 18 bases between. The V gene's germline CDR1 is SGHNT and CDR2 YENEEA. CDR3 nucleotides: TGTGCCAGCAGCCTCCGGGACAAGATAGGGGAGCAGTACTTC. Protein: CASSLRDKIGEQYF. Drawing the rest from reference TRBV11-3 and TRBJ2-7, the complete variable domain is EAGVVQSPRYKIIEKKQPVAFWCNPISGHNTLYWYLQNLGQGPELLIRYENEEAVDDSQLPKDRFSAERLKGVDSTLKIQPAELGDSAVYLCASSLRDKIGEQYFGPGTRLTVT.

The chain uses TRBV6-6 and TRBJ1-5; D is unresolved. CDR1 MNHNY and CDR2 SVGAGI come from the germline V gene (reference sequence). V lost 0 bases and J 5 bases, leaving 2 bases between the germline ends. The length of the CDR3 is 12 residues. The chain's CDR3 is CASSYSDQPQHF. CDR3 DNA sequence: TGTGCCAGCAGTTACTCCGATCAGCCCCAGCATTTT.